A selection of T cell receptor beta chains follows, all from one sample in a study of blood T cells in healthy people across ages. From the 5' RACE reads, TCRdb called clonotypes with MiXCR, one entry per CDR3 protein. The sample shows about 1.5 million distinct CDR3 sequences, under 55% of them seen only once. Sequencing was performed on blood. All receptors derive from a woman aged 18 to 35 in good health. CDR3s include the opening cysteine and the closing phenylalanine or tryptophan. The D gene is left open where the match is weak. Rows may omit the clone size; those that give it use once, few, many or a size class.

J gene: TRBJ2-3; clone size: -; V gene: TRBV9; D gene: TRBD2; CDR3 protein: CASSLSSGGRAADTQYF; CDR3 DNA: TGTGCCAGCAGCTTATCCTCGGGCGGGAGGGCCGCAGATACGCAGTATTTT
J gene: TRBJ2-1; clone size: few; V gene: TRBV27; D gene: -; CDR3 protein: CASSAGLENEQFF; CDR3 DNA: TGTGCCAGCAGTGCCGGGTTGGAGAATGAGCAGTTCTTC
J gene: TRBJ2-1; clone size: -; V gene: TRBV7-2; D gene: TRBD1; CDR3 protein: CASSKTGARGDNEQFF; CDR3 DNA: TGTGCCAGCAGCAAAACAGGGGCAAGGGGTGACAATGAGCAGTTCTTC
J gene: TRBJ2-2; clone size: once; V gene: TRBV20-1; D gene: -; CDR3 protein: CSAGLWPTSNTGELFF; CDR3 DNA: TGCAGTGCTGGCCTTTGGCCAACTTCGAACACCGGGGAGCTGTTTTTT
J gene: TRBJ2-7; clone size: -; V gene: TRBV6-5; D gene: -; CDR3 protein: CASSYATGHSYEQYF; CDR3 DNA: TGTGCCAGCAGTTACGCGACGGGACACTCCTACGAGCAGTACTTC
J gene: TRBJ1-2; clone size: -; V gene: TRBV20-1; D gene: -; CDR3 protein: CSARVFTEINYGYTF; CDR3 DNA: TGCAGTGCTAGAGTTTTTACAGAAATAAACTATGGCTACACCTTC
J gene: TRBJ2-7; clone size: -; V gene: TRBV4-3; D gene: TRBD1; CDR3 protein: CASSHIHRGTVQYF; CDR3 DNA: TGCGCCAGCAGCCATATACACAGGGGGACTGTGCAGTACTTC
J gene: TRBJ2-7; clone size: -; V gene: TRBV7-9; D gene: -; CDR3 protein: CASSLRRVLSEQYF; CDR3 DNA: TGTGCCAGCAGCCTCCGGCGAGTGCTATCCGAGCAGTACTTC
J gene: TRBJ1-6; clone size: -; V gene: TRBV5-6; D gene: TRBD1; CDR3 protein: CASSLRQGRSPPHF; CDR3 DNA: TGTGCCAGCAGCTTACGACAGGGGAGATCACCCCCCCACTTT
J gene: TRBJ2-5; clone size: -; V gene: TRBV18; D gene: -; CDR3 protein: CASSPPWGQETQYF; CDR3 DNA: TGTGCCAGCTCACCACCGTGGGGACAAGAGACCCAGTACTTC
J gene: TRBJ2-7; clone size: many; V gene: TRBV7-2; D gene: -; CDR3 protein: CASSLGAGYEQYF; CDR3 DNA: TGTGCCAGCAGCTTAGGGGCTGGGTACGAGCAGTACTTC
J gene: TRBJ2-7; clone size: -; V gene: TRBV29-1; D gene: -; CDR3 protein: CSVAPRDGYEQYF; CDR3 DNA: TGCAGCGTAGCTCCTCGGGACGGCTACGAGCAGTACTTC
J gene: TRBJ2-1; clone size: few; V gene: TRBV5-1; D gene: -; CDR3 protein: CASNRWGNEQFF; CDR3 DNA: TGCGCCAGCAACCGATGGGGAAATGAGCAGTTCTTC
J gene: TRBJ1-6; clone size: few; V gene: TRBV12-3/TRBV12-4; D gene: -; CDR3 protein: CASSIRSQKNSPLHF; CDR3 DNA: TGTGCCAGCAGTATTAGGTCACAGAAGAATTCACCCCTCCACTTT
J gene: TRBJ1-6; clone size: few; V gene: TRBV27; D gene: -; CDR3 protein: CASGFLNSPLHF; CDR3 DNA: TGTGCCAGCGGATTCCTTAATTCACCCCTCCACTTT
J gene: TRBJ1-5; clone size: -; V gene: TRBV7-8; D gene: -; CDR3 protein: CASSQNEFSNQPQHF; CDR3 DNA: TGTGCCAGCAGCCAGAATGAGTTTAGCAATCAGCCCCAGCATTTT
J gene: TRBJ1-6; clone size: -; V gene: TRBV19; D gene: TRBD1; CDR3 protein: CASSTPTGLSPLHF; CDR3 DNA: TGTGCCAGTAGTACTCCGACAGGGCTATCACCCCTCCACTTT
J gene: TRBJ1-1; clone size: few; V gene: TRBV12-3/TRBV12-4; D gene: TRBD1; CDR3 protein: CASSGTEFVTEAFF; CDR3 DNA: TGTGCCAGCAGCGGGACAGAGTTCGTCACTGAAGCTTTCTTT
J gene: TRBJ1-5; clone size: -; V gene: TRBV7-2; D gene: -; CDR3 protein: CASSLDRGIHADVVQPQHF; CDR3 DNA: TGTGCCAGCAGCTTAGATAGAGGGATCCACGCAGACGTGGTTCAGCCCCAGCATTTT
J gene: TRBJ1-1; clone size: -; V gene: TRBV29-1; D gene: TRBD1; CDR3 protein: CSSRQGVNTEAFF; CDR3 DNA: TGCAGCTCTCGTCAGGGGGTGAACACTGAAGCTTTCTTT
J gene: TRBJ2-3; clone size: few; V gene: TRBV6-5; D gene: TRBD2; CDR3 protein: CASSYEAGGHTDTQYF; CDR3 DNA: TGTGCCAGCAGTTACGAGGCGGGAGGCCACACAGATACGCAGTATTTT
J gene: TRBJ2-7; clone size: many; V gene: TRBV6-6; D gene: -; CDR3 protein: CASSDRADYEQYF; CDR3 DNA: TGTGCCAGCAGTGATAGGGCAGATTACGAGCAGTACTTC
J gene: TRBJ1-4; clone size: -; V gene: TRBV6-4; D gene: -; CDR3 protein: CASSDHGAAGEKLFF; CDR3 DNA: TGTGCCAGCAGTGACCATGGGGCGGCCGGTGAAAAACTGTTTTTT
J gene: TRBJ2-1; clone size: once; V gene: TRBV25-1; D gene: -; CDR3 protein: CASTGPLLDEQFF; CDR3 DNA: TGTGCCAGCACCGGCCCCTTGTTGGACGAGCAGTTCTTC
J gene: TRBJ2-3; clone size: -; V gene: TRBV5-1; D gene: -; CDR3 protein: CASSPDGHTQYF; CDR3 DNA: TGCGCCAGCAGTCCGGACGGACATACGCAGTATTTT
J gene: TRBJ2-7; clone size: -; V gene: TRBV4-1; D gene: -; CDR3 protein: CASSHEYEQYF; CDR3 DNA: TGCGCCAGCAGCCACGAATATGAGCAGTACTTC
J gene: TRBJ2-5; clone size: -; V gene: TRBV30; D gene: -; CDR3 protein: CAWSGLGGVHETQYF; CDR3 DNA: TGTGCCTGGAGTGGCCTAGGCGGGGTCCACGAGACCCAGTACTTC
J gene: TRBJ2-3; clone size: -; V gene: TRBV9; D gene: -; CDR3 protein: CTSSVGGGTDTQYF; CDR3 DNA: TGTACCAGCAGCGTAGGCGGTGGCACAGATACGCAGTATTTT
J gene: TRBJ1-1; clone size: -; V gene: TRBV5-1; D gene: -; CDR3 protein: CASSVVQANTEAFF; CDR3 DNA: TGCGCCAGCAGCGTGGTACAGGCGAACACTGAAGCTTTCTTT
J gene: TRBJ2-5; clone size: once; V gene: TRBV6-2/TRBV6-3; D gene: TRBD1; CDR3 protein: CASRIIGTGASETQYF; CDR3 DNA: TGTGCCAGCAGAATAATCGGGACAGGGGCCTCAGAGACCCAGTACTTC
J gene: TRBJ2-7; clone size: -; V gene: TRBV6-2/TRBV6-3; D gene: -; CDR3 protein: CASSYSSTGSEQYF; CDR3 DNA: TGTGCCAGCAGTTACTCATCGACTGGTTCCGAGCAGTACTTC
J gene: TRBJ2-1; clone size: -; V gene: TRBV20-1; D gene: -; CDR3 protein: CSATAAVQFF; CDR3 DNA: TGCAGTGCTACCGCAGCCGTACAGTTCTTC
J gene: TRBJ1-4; clone size: -; V gene: TRBV5-1; D gene: -; CDR3 protein: CASSSQGGYEKLFF; CDR3 DNA: TGCGCCAGCAGCTCACAGGGCGGTTATGAAAAACTGTTTTTT
J gene: TRBJ1-2; clone size: -; V gene: TRBV29-1; D gene: -; CDR3 protein: CSVAVSDSEDYGYTF; CDR3 DNA: TGCAGCGTTGCCGTGTCGGACAGCGAAGACTATGGCTACACCTTC
J gene: TRBJ1-4; clone size: few; V gene: TRBV4-3; D gene: -; CDR3 protein: CASSQDRTRRTNEKLFF; CDR3 DNA: TGCGCCAGCAGCCAAGACAGGACACGGAGGACTAATGAAAAACTGTTTTTT
J gene: TRBJ2-5; clone size: -; V gene: TRBV12-3/TRBV12-4; D gene: TRBD2; CDR3 protein: CASSGTSGGNKQTQYF; CDR3 DNA: TGTGCCAGCAGTGGGACTAGCGGGGGGAACAAACAGACCCAGTACTTC
J gene: TRBJ2-2; clone size: -; V gene: TRBV20-1; D gene: TRBD2; CDR3 protein: CSARDSTSGPRELFF; CDR3 DNA: TGCAGTGCTAGAGATTCCACTAGCGGGCCCCGGGAGCTGTTTTTT
J gene: TRBJ2-7; clone size: few; V gene: TRBV7-2; D gene: TRBD2; CDR3 protein: CASSLRPGTSGSSYEQYF; CDR3 DNA: TGTGCCAGCAGCCTACGACCCGGGACTAGCGGGAGTAGCTACGAGCAGTACTTC
J gene: TRBJ2-1; clone size: few; V gene: TRBV7-2; D gene: -; CDR3 protein: CASRLGVFASQQFF; CDR3 DNA: TGTGCCAGCAGATTAGGGGTTTTCGCAAGTCAGCAGTTCTTC
J gene: TRBJ1-2; clone size: -; V gene: TRBV29-1; D gene: -; CDR3 protein: CSVRYFDGYTF; CDR3 DNA: TGCAGCGTTCGGTATTTCGATGGCTACACCTTC
J gene: TRBJ2-3; clone size: few; V gene: TRBV7-9; D gene: TRBD2; CDR3 protein: CASSSLAGESSTDTQYF; CDR3 DNA: TGTGCCAGCAGCTCCCTAGCGGGGGAATCCAGCACAGATACGCAGTATTTT
J gene: TRBJ2-3; clone size: few; V gene: TRBV12-3/TRBV12-4; D gene: -; CDR3 protein: CASSSALLGGRPPSSYF; CDR3 DNA: TGTGCCAGCAGTTCGGCCCTCCTCGGGGGGCGGCCCCCCTCGTCGTATTTT
J gene: TRBJ2-3; clone size: few; V gene: TRBV7-2; D gene: -; CDR3 protein: CASRPHYTDTQYF; CDR3 DNA: TGTGCCAGCAGGCCCCATTACACAGATACGCAGTATTTT
J gene: TRBJ1-1; clone size: -; V gene: TRBV29-1; D gene: -; CDR3 protein: CSVELTMNTEAFF; CDR3 DNA: TGCAGCGTTGAGCTGACAATGAACACTGAAGCTTTCTTT
J gene: TRBJ1-3; clone size: -; V gene: TRBV7-3; D gene: -; CDR3 protein: CATSESSGNTIYF; CDR3 DNA: TGTGCCACCTCCGAAAGCTCTGGAAACACCATATATTTT
J gene: TRBJ2-4; clone size: few; V gene: TRBV12-3/TRBV12-4; D gene: TRBD1; CDR3 protein: CASSPDRGSSKNIQYF; CDR3 DNA: TGTGCCAGCAGCCCTGACAGGGGGAGTTCCAAAAACATTCAGTACTTC
J gene: TRBJ2-3; clone size: -; V gene: TRBV10-2; D gene: -; CDR3 protein: CASSGSRVSSDTQYF; CDR3 DNA: TGCGCCAGCAGTGGAAGTAGGGTATCCTCAGATACGCAGTATTTT
J gene: TRBJ2-7; clone size: -; V gene: TRBV7-6; D gene: -; CDR3 protein: CASSPPAANWPYNEQYF; CDR3 DNA: TGTGCCAGCAGCCCCCCCGCGGCGAATTGGCCCTACAATGAGCAGTACTTC
J gene: TRBJ1-1; clone size: -; V gene: TRBV6-1; D gene: -; CDR3 protein: CASSATEGAHRTEAFF; CDR3 DNA: TGTGCCAGCAGTGCTACAGAGGGAGCACATAGAACTGAAGCTTTCTTT
J gene: TRBJ2-3; clone size: -; V gene: TRBV12-3/TRBV12-4; D gene: TRBD2; CDR3 protein: CASSLAASGGAMVDTQYF; CDR3 DNA: TGTGCCAGCAGTTTAGCTGCTAGCGGGGGGGCTATGGTAGATACGCAGTATTTT
J gene: TRBJ2-7; clone size: -; V gene: TRBV28; D gene: TRBD2; CDR3 protein: CASGPGLAEYEQYF; CDR3 DNA: TGTGCCAGCGGCCCGGGACTAGCGGAATACGAGCAGTACTTC
J gene: TRBJ2-1; clone size: -; V gene: TRBV7-2; D gene: TRBD2; CDR3 protein: CASSLVAGGQGEQFF; CDR3 DNA: TGTGCCAGCAGCTTAGTTGCGGGAGGGCAGGGTGAGCAGTTCTTC
J gene: TRBJ2-5; clone size: -; V gene: TRBV4-2; D gene: TRBD2; CDR3 protein: CASSSSLAGLFGETQYF; CDR3 DNA: TGTGCCAGCAGCAGTAGTCTAGCGGGTTTGTTCGGCGAGACCCAGTACTTC
J gene: TRBJ2-1; clone size: few; V gene: TRBV9; D gene: TRBD2; CDR3 protein: CASSVVTGGPNNEQFF; CDR3 DNA: TGTGCCAGCAGCGTGGTTACGGGGGGTCCGAACAATGAGCAGTTCTTC